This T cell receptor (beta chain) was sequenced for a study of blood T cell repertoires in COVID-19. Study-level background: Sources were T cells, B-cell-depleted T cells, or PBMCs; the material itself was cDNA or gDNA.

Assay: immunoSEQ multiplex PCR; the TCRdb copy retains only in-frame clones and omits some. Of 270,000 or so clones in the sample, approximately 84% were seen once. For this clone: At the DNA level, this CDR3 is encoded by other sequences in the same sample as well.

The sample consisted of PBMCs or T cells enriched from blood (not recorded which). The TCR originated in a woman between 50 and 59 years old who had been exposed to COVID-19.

The CDR3 sequence is CASSLGGRDEQFF. The CDR3 DNA reads TGCGCCAGCAGCTTGGGAGGGCGCGATGAGCAGTTCTTC. The rearrangement links TRBV5-1 to TRBJ2-1; D may be TRBD2 (5 bases). The length of the CDR3 is 13 residues. The germline V gene has CDR1 SGHRS and CDR2 YFSETQ. The ends were cut back, 0 bases at V and 8 bases at J, with 9 bases in the middle.